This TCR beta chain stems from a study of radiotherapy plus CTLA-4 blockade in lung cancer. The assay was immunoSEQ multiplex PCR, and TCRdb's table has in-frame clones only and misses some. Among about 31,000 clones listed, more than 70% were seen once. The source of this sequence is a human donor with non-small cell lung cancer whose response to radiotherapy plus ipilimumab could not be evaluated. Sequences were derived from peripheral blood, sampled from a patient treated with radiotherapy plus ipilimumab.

CDR3 DNA sequence: TGTGCCAGCAGCCGGTATCTCTATGAGCAGTTCTTC. Its translation is CASSRYLYEQFF. The gene calls are TRBV5-6 and TRBJ2-1; no reliable D call. The V gene's germline CDR1 is SGHDT and CDR2 YYEEEE. The CDR3 is 12 amino acids. Between the trimmed V and J ends, which lost 4 bases and 8 bases, there was a span of 10 bases.